These T cell receptor beta chains were read from a single sample in a study of cytomegalovirus exposure and HLA in healthy donors. Profiling relied on immunoSEQ multiplex PCR, and the TCRdb table lists in-frame clones only, not all of them. The data contain about 140,000 clones, 80% of them singletons. Sequenced: PBMCs. The receptor source for this set is a man between 25 and 39 years old in good health and CMV-seronegative. The CDR3 runs from the conserved cysteine through the conserved F or W. A D gene is named only where the DNA matches it firmly. Some rows mark clone size as missing; the rest say once, few, many or name a class of expanded clone.

D,V,J,size,CDR3,DNA
TRBD2,TRBV10-2,TRBJ2-4,-,CASRTSGRNIQYF,TGCGCCAGTCGGACTAGCGGGAGAAACATTCAGTACTTC
TRBD2,TRBV5-4,TRBJ2-1,-,CASSSGGSPNYNEQFF,TGTGCCAGCAGCTCCGGCGGGAGTCCCAACTACAATGAGCAGTTCTTC
TRBD2,TRBV29-1,TRBJ2-7,once,CSVGTSGASYEQYF,TGCAGCGTTGGCACTAGCGGGGCCTCCTACGAGCAGTACTTC
-,TRBV29-1,TRBJ2-1,-,CSVERLPEDEQFF,TGCAGCGTTGAACGACTACCTGAGGATGAGCAGTTCTTC
TRBD1,TRBV6-5,TRBJ1-2,-,CASSYGQAGYTF,TGTGCCAGCAGTTATGGACAGGCTGGCTACACCTTC
-,TRBV7-8,TRBJ2-2,-,CASFGSSGELFF,TGTGCCAGCTTTGGGAGTTCCGGGGAGCTGTTTTTT
-,TRBV7-8,TRBJ2-3,-,CASSLEDYTDTQYF,TGTGCCAGCAGCTTAGAGGACTACACAGATACGCAGTATTTT
TRBD1,TRBV7-9,TRBJ1-4,once,CASSTGGRLNEKLFF,TGTGCCAGCAGCACAGGGGGTCGGCTTAATGAAAAACTGTTTTTT
-,TRBV28,TRBJ1-5,-,CASSPGGGGYSNQPQHF,TGTGCCAGCAGCCCGGGGGGCGGAGGGTATAGCAATCAGCCCCAGCATTTT
-,TRBV19,TRBJ2-1,-,CASSALASPRRGEQFF,TGTGCCAGTAGCGCACTAGCTTCCCCACGACGAGGGGAGCAGTTCTTC
-,TRBV1,TRBJ2-1,-,CTSSRGLFFTYNEQFF,TGCACCAGCAGCCGCGGACTATTTTTCACCTACAATGAGCAGTTCTTC
TRBD1,TRBV9,TRBJ2-3,once,CASSVAGQVLGDTQYF,TGTGCCAGCAGCGTAGCGGGACAGGTCCTTGGAGATACGCAGTATTTT
TRBD1,TRBV25-1,TRBJ1-1,-,CASSEYGRQGWTEAFF,TGTGCCAGCAGTGAATATGGTCGACAGGGATGGACTGAAGCTTTCTTT
-,TRBV9,TRBJ2-7,-,CASSVDRQAYEQYF,TGTGCCAGCAGCGTAGACAGGCAGGCCTACGAGCAGTACTTC
-,TRBV30,TRBJ1-6,-,CAWSVQQMDSRSNWSPLHF,TGTGCCTGGAGTGTACAACAGATGGACAGCCGAAGTAATTGGTCACCCCTCCACTTT
-,TRBV9,TRBJ2-7,-,CASSPGGREQYF,TGTGCCAGCAGCCCCGGAGGTAGAGAGCAGTACTTC
-,TRBV9,TRBJ1-5,-,CASSVGQSNQPQHF,TGTGCCAGCAGCGTAGGACAGTCCAATCAGCCCCAGCATTTT
TRBD1,TRBV19,TRBJ1-2,-,CASIPTGVSNYGYTF,TGTGCCAGTATCCCGACAGGGGTCTCTAACTATGGCTACACCTTC
-,TRBV2,TRBJ2-5,-,CASPPAGQQETQYF,TGTGCCTCCCCTCCAGCGGGACAACAAGAGACCCAGTACTTC
-,TRBV5-6,TRBJ2-5,-,CASSRGTQGSSQYF,TGTGCCAGCAGCCGGGGGACGCAGGGTTCTTCCCAGTACTTC
TRBD1,TRBV18,TRBJ2-7,-,CASSELGQGSYEQYF,TGTGCCAGCTCAGAACTGGGACAGGGTTCCTACGAGCAGTACTTC
TRBD1,TRBV5-1,TRBJ2-1,few,CASSPRELPGQSRNEQFF,TGCGCCAGCAGCCCCCGAGAACTTCCGGGACAGTCAAGGAATGAGCAGTTCTTC
-,TRBV6-6,TRBJ1-1,-,CASSHREGNTEAFF,TGTGCCAGCAGCCACAGGGAGGGGAACACTGAAGCTTTCTTT
-,TRBV4-1,TRBJ1-4,few,CASSQRAQSNEKLFF,TGCGCCAGCAGCCAAAGAGCGCAGTCTAATGAAAAACTGTTTTTT
-,TRBV7-2,TRBJ2-1,-,CASSPPGRGTSEQFF,TGTGCCAGCAGCCCCCCGGGGAGGGGGACGAGTGAGCAGTTCTTC
TRBD1,TRBV10-3,TRBJ2-3,-,CAISLPPGQGLPISTDTQYF,TGTGCCATCAGTCTCCCACCCGGACAGGGGTTGCCCATTAGCACAGATACGCAGTATTTT
-,TRBV28,TRBJ2-2,-,CASSILGQTNTGELFF,-
-,TRBV29-1,TRBJ1-1,-,CSVEDDRTEAFF,TGCAGCGTTGAAGATGACAGAACTGAAGCTTTCTTT
TRBD1,TRBV7-2,TRBJ1-4,-,CASSLRTGEKLFF,TGTGCCAGCAGCTTGCGGACAGGGGAAAAACTGTTTTTT
-,TRBV7-9,TRBJ1-1,-,CASSPDQRRRVGAFF,TGTGCCAGCAGCCCAGACCAGAGACGGAGAGTTGGCGCTTTCTTT